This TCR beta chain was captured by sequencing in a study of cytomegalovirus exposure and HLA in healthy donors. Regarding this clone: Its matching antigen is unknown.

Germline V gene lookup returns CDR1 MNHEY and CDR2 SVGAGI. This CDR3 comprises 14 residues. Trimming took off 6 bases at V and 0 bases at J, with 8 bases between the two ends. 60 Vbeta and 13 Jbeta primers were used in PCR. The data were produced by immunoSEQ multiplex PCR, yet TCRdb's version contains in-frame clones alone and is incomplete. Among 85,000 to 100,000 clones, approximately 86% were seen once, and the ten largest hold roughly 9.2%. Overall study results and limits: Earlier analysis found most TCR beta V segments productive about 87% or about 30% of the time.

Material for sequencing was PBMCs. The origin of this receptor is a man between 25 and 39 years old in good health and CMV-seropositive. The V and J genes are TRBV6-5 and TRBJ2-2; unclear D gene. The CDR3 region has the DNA TGTGCCAGCAGGCCTCAGGCGAACACCGGGGAGCTGTTTTTT. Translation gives CASRPQANTGELFF.